This T cell receptor (beta chain) emerged from a study of cytomegalovirus exposure and HLA in healthy donors. Looking at the study overall: An earlier analysis identified 95 million to 120 million unique TCR beta sequences in 150 million to 200 million T cells. Study observations and caveats: Previous analysis showed most TCR beta V segments were productive about 90% or about 30% of the time. An apparent linkage of common viral pathogens to several of the most significant clusters emerged in a later analysis. Available immune exposure information was restricted to CMV serostatus only.

Primers included in the PCR were 60 Vbeta and 13 Jbeta primers. Clones were sequenced by immunoSEQ multiplex PCR, and TCRdb holds only the in-frame ones, with some missing. The table has about 160,000 clones, around 77% seen once; the top ten hold about 1.5%. Concerning this clone itself: As yet, its antigen is unknown.

Trimming took off 5 bases at V and 1 base at J, with 8 bases between the two ends. Germline V lookup: CDR1 SEHNR, CDR2 FQNEAQ (reference sequence). The CDR3 runs to 13 residues. This clonotype was sampled from a woman aged 25-40 years in good health and CMV-seronegative. This chain connects TRBV7-9 to TRBJ1-2; TRBD1 might be the D (5 bases). The material sequenced was PBMCs. The CDR3 region is CASSDSLNYGYTF. The CDR3 bases are TGTGCCAGCAGCGACAGCCTTAACTATGGCTACACCTTC.